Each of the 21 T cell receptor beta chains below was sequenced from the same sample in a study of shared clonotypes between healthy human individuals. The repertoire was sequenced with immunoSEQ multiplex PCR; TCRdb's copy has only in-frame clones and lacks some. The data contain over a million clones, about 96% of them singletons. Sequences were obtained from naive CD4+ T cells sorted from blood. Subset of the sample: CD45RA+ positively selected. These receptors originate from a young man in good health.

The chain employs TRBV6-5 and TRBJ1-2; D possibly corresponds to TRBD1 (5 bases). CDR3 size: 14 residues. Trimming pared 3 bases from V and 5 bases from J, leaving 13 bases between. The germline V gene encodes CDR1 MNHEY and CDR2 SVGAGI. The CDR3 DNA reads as TGTGCCAGCAGTTATTCCCAGGGCCGGTATGGCTACACCTTC. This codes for CASSYSQGRYGYTF.

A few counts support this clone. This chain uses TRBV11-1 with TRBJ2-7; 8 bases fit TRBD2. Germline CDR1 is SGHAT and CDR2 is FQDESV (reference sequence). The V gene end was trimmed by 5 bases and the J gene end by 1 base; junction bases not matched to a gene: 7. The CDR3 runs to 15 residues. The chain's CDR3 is CASSPGSGGSYEQYF. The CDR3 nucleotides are TGTGCCAGCAGCCCAGGCAGCGGGGGTTCCTACGAGCAGTACTTC.

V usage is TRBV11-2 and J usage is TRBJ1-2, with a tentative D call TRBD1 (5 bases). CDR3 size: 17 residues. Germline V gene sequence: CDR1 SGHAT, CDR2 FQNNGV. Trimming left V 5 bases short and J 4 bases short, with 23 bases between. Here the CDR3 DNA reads TGTGCCAGCAGCCCTCGGTTGGGAGGGGCGATCGGCTATGGCTACACCTTC. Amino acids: CASSPRLGGAIGYGYTF.

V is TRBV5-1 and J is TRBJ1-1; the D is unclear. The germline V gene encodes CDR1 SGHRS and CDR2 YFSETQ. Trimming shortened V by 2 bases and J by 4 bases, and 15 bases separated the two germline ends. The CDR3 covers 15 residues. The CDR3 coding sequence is TGCGCCAGCAGCTTACTTATCGTGGGGAGCACTGAAGCTTTCTTT. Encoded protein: CASSLLIVGSTEAFF.

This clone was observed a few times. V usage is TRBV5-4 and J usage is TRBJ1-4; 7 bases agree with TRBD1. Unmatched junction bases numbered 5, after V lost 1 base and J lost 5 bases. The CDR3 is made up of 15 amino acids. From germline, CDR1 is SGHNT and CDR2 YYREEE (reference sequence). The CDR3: CASSLYGTVNEKLFF. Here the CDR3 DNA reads TGTGCCAGCAGCTTGTACGGGACAGTCAATGAAAAACTGTTTTTT.

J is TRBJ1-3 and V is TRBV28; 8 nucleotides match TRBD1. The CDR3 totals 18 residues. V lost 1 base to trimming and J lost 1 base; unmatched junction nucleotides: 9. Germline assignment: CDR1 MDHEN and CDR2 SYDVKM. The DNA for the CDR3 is TGTGCCAGCAGTTTATACCAGGGGGCGCCTACATCTGGAAACACCATATATTTT. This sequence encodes CASSLYQGAPTSGNTIYF.

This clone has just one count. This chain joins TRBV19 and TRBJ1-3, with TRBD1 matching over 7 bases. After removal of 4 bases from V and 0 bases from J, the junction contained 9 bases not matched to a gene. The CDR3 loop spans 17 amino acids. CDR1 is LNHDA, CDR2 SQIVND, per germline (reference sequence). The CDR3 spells CASSTFYRGSSGNTIYF. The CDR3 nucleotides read TGTGCCAGTAGTACCTTTTACAGGGGCAGCTCTGGAAACACCATATATTTT.

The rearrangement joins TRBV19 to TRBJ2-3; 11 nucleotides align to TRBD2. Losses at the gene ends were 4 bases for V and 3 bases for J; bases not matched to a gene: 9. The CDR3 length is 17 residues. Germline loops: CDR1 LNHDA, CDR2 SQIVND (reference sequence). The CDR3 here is CASSTGASGRRTDTQYF. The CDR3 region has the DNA TGTGCCAGTAGTACCGGGGCTAGCGGGAGGAGGACAGATACGCAGTATTTT.

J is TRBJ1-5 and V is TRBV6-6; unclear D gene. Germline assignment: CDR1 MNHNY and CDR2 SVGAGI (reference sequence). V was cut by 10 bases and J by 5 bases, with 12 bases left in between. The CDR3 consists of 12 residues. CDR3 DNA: TGTGCCACAAATTACCGGGATCAGCCCCAGCATTTT. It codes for CATNYRDQPQHF.

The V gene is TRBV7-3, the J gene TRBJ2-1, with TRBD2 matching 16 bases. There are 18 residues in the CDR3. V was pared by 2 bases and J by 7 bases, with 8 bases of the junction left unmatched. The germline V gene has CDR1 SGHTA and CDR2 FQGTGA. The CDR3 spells CASSLLKGLAGGPNEQFF. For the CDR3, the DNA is TGTGCCAGCAGCTTACTAAAGGGACTAGCGGGAGGGCCGAATGAGCAGTTCTTC.

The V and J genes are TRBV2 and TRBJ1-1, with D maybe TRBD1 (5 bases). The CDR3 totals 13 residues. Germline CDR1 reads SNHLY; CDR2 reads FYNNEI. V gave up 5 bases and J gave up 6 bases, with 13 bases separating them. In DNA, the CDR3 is TGTGCCAGCAGTACCCAGGGATTCTCTGAAGCTTTCTTT. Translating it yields CASSTQGFSEAFF.

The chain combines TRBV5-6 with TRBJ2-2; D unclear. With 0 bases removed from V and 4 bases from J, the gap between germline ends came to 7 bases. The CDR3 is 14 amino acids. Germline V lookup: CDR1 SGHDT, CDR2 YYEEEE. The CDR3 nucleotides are TGTGCCAGCAGCTTGGCCTTGCCCACCGGGGAGCTGTTTTTT. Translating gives CASSLALPTGELFF.

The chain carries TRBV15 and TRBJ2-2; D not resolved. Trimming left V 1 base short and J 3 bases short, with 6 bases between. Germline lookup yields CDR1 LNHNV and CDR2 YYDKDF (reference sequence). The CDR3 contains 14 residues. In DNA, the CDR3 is TGTGCCACCAGCAGAGGCACTCACACCGGGGAGCTGTTTTTT. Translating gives CATSRGTHTGELFF.

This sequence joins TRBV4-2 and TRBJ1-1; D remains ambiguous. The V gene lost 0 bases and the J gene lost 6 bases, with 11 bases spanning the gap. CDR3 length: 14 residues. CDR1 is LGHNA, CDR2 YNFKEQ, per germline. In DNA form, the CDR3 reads TGTGCCAGCAGCCAAGATCCGGGGTCCGCTGAAGCTTTCTTT. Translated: CASSQDPGSAEAFF.

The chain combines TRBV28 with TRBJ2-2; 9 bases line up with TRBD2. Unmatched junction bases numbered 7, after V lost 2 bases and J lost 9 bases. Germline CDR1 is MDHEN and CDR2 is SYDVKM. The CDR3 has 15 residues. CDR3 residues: CASSLAGGPRRELFF. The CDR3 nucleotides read TGTGCCAGCAGTTTAGCGGGAGGGCCCCGCCGGGAGCTGTTTTTT. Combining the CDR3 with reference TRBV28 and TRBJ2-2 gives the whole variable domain DVKVTQSSRYLVKRTGEKVFLECVQDMDHENMFWYRQDPGLGLRLIYFSYDVKMKEKGDIPEGYSVSREKKERFSLILESASTNQTSMYLCASSLAGGPRRELFFGEGSRLTVL.

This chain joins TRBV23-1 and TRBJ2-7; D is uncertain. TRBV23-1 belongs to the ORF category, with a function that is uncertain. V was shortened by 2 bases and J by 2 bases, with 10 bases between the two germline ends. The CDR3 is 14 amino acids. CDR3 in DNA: TGCGCCAGCAGTCAAAGGCAAAAAGCCTACGAGCAGTACTTC. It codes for CASSQRQKAYEQYF.

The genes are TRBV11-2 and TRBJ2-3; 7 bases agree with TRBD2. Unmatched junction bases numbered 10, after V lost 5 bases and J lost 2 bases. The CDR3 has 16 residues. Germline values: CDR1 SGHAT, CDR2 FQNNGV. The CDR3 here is CASSLSVRGVTDTQYF. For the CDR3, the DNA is TGTGCCAGCAGCCTCTCGGTACGGGGGGTCACAGATACGCAGTATTTT. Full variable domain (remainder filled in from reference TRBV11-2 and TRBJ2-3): EAGVAQSPRYKIIEKRQSVAFWCNPISGHATLYWYQQILGQGPKLLIQFQNNGVVDDSQLPKDRFSAERLKGVDSTLKIQPAKLEDSAVYLCASSLSVRGVTDTQYFGPGTRLTVL.

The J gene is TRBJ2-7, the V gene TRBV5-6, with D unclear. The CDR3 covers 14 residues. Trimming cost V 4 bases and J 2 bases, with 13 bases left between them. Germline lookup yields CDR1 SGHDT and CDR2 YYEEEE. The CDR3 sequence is CASSGARRPYEQYF. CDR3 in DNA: TGTGCCAGCAGCGGAGCAAGGCGACCCTACGAGCAGTACTTC.

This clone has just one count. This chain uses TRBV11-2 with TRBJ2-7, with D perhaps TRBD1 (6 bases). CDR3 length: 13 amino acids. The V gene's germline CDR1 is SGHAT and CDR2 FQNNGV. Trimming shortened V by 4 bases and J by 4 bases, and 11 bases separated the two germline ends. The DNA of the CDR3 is TGTGCCAGCAGCTCGTACAGGGCGTACGAGCAGTACTTC. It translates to CASSSYRAYEQYF.

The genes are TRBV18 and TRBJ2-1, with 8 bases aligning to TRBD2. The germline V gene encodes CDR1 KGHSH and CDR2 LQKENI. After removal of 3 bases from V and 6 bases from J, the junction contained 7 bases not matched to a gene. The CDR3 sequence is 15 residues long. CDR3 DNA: TGTGCCAGCTCACCGGAGCGGGAGTGGGGCAATGAGCAGTTCTTC. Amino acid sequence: CASSPEREWGNEQFF.

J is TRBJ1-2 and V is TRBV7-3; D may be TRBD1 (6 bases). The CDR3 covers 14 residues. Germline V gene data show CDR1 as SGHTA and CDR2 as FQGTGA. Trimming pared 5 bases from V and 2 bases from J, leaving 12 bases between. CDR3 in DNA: TGTGCCAGCAGCCCCGGGGGCTTGAACTATGGCTACACCTTC. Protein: CASSPGGLNYGYTF.